These 16 T cell receptor beta chains share one sample of origin, sequenced in a study of T cells after yellow fever vaccination. One entry per CDR3 protein, called by TCRdb with MiXCR from the 5' RACE reads. The table shows about 300,000 distinct CDR3 sequences, with roughly 7% occurring only once. The sequencing here drew on PBMCs, taken roughly seven weeks after the first yellow fever vaccination. These receptor sequences come from a man in his late teens or twenties who received the YFV17D yellow fever vaccine.

Only a few counts were recorded for this clonotype. The V and J genes are TRBV25-1 and TRBJ2-1; D could derive from TRBD1 or TRBD2 (7 bases each). This CDR3 is 15 amino acids long. V was clipped by 7 bases and J by 5 bases, with 18 bases between them. Germline lookup yields CDR1 MGHDK and CDR2 SYGVNS. The CDR3 sequence: CASTRGGGRNNEQFF. The CDR3 DNA sequence: TGTGCCAGCACTCGGGGAGGGGGCAGGAACAATGAGCAGTTCTTC.

This clonotype was seen many times. This chain's CDR3 is CASSSTGGWVRNEQFF. The CDR3 DNA sequence: TGTGCCAGCAGCTCGACAGGGGGTTGGGTACGCAATGAGCAGTTCTTC. The V call is TRBV12-3 or TRBV12-4, the J call TRBJ2-1; 9 bases are shared with TRBD1. The CDR3 has 16 amino acids. J lost 6 bases, V lost 6 bases, and 12 bases had no gene match.

This clonotype has only a few counts. The chain couples TRBV5-1 to TRBJ2-5; 8 bases are a match to TRBD2. Germline V lookup: CDR1 SGHRS, CDR2 YFSETQ. V lost 3 bases, J lost 5 bases, and 9 bases stayed unmatched. The CDR3 has 15 residues. In nucleotides, the CDR3 is TGCGCCAGCAGCTCTACGGGGGGGCCGGTCGAGACCCAGTACTTC. Translating gives CASSSTGGPVETQYF.

This clonotype was observed a handful of times. This chain links TRBV7-9 with TRBJ2-1, with TRBD2 matching 7 bases. Unmatched junction bases numbered 11, after V lost 5 bases and J lost 4 bases. This CDR3 has 16 residues. Looked up from germline, CDR1 is SEHNR and CDR2 is FQNEAQ (reference sequence). The CDR3 reads CASSQLGGSRYNEQFF. The CDR3 DNA is TGTGCCAGCAGCCAGCTCGGGGGGAGTCGGTACAATGAGCAGTTCTTC.

A few counts support this clonotype. This sequence joins TRBV13 and TRBJ2-5, with 11 bases matching TRBD1. The trim removed 4 bases at V and 5 bases at J, leaving 9 bases unmatched. Looked up from germline, CDR1 is PRHDT and CDR2 is FYEKMQ (reference sequence). The CDR3 consists of 16 residues. CDR3 protein: CASSSTPDRGHETQYF. CDR3 nucleotides: TGTGCCAGCAGCTCCACCCCGGACAGGGGGCATGAGACCCAGTACTTC.

A few counts support this clonotype. The chain combines TRBV28 with TRBJ2-6, with TRBD1 as a possible D gene (5 bases). Trimming pared 3 bases from V and 4 bases from J, leaving 10 bases between. The germline V gene has CDR1 MDHEN and CDR2 SYDVKM. The CDR3 runs to 15 residues. CDR3 DNA: TGTGCCAGCAGTTTTGTGGGGCCCGGGGCCAACGTCCTGACTTTC. Residues: CASSFVGPGANVLTF.

The V gene is TRBV9, the J gene TRBJ2-7; tentative D call: TRBD1 (5 bases). Germline assignment: CDR1 SGDLS and CDR2 YYNGEE. This CDR3 is built from 15 residues. Trimming cost V 7 bases and J 1 base, with 18 bases left between them. Here the CDR3 DNA reads TGTGCCAGCTTGTATAGGTTACACAGGTCCTACGAGCAGTACGTC. Encoded protein: CASLYRLHRSYEQYV.

This clonotype has only a few counts. CDR3 DNA sequence: TGTGCCAGCAGCTTCCAGGGGGGAGGCTATGGCTACACCTTC. Encoded protein: CASSFQGGGYGYTF. This chain connects TRBV7-6 to TRBJ1-2, with 7 bases lining up with TRBD1. Germline values: CDR1 SGHVS, CDR2 FNYEAQ. This CDR3 spans 14 amino acids. V gave up 3 bases and J gave up 4 bases; unmatched junction bases: 5. Filled out from reference TRBV7-6 and TRBJ1-2, the complete variable domain reads GAGVSQSPRYKVTKRGQDVALRCDPISGHVSLYWYRQALGQGPEFLTYFNYEAQQDKSGLPNDRFSAERPEGSISTLTIQRTEQRDSAMYRCASSFQGGGYGYTFGSGTRLTVV.

The chain is built from TRBV9 and TRBJ2-3; a weak D match, TRBD1 (6 bases). The CDR3 consists of 19 residues. Trimming shortened V by 0 bases and J by 0 bases, and 20 bases separated the two germline ends. CDR1 and CDR2 (germline): SGDLS, YYNGEE. The CDR3: CASSVDPKDSFTSTDTQYF. The CDR3 nucleotides read TGTGCCAGCAGCGTAGACCCGAAGGACAGTTTCACTAGCACAGATACGCAGTATTTT.

The rearrangement joins TRBV5-1 to TRBJ1-1; D gene unclear. Trimming pared 6 bases from V and 0 bases from J, leaving 15 bases between. This CDR3 is built from 15 residues. Germline V CDR1 and CDR2: SGHRS, YFSETQ. The CDR3 coding sequence is TGCGCCAGCAACCGGATTGACCCTGTGAACACTGAAGCTTTCTTT. Translation gives CASNRIDPVNTEAFF.

This clonotype was observed many times. V is TRBV27 and J is TRBJ2-1, with 8 nucleotides matching TRBD1. The CDR3 has 16 residues. With V trimmed by 7 bases and J by 1 base, 9 bases remained unmatched. CDR1 MNHEY and CDR2 SMNVEV come from the germline V gene (reference sequence). The CDR3 DNA sequence: TGTGCCAGCAATCGACAGGGGAGAGCTTCCTACAATGAGCAGTTCTTC. Its translation is CASNRQGRASYNEQFF.

This clonotype has a single count. At one of its ends the junction is not consistent with the germline gene, which may arise from a read error. The V and J genes are TRBV30 and TRBJ1-5, with no clear D. The CDR3 runs to 13 residues. Germline values: CDR1 GTSNPN, CDR2 SVGIG (reference sequence). Here the CDR3 reads CTWSDGLHQPQHF. The CDR3 DNA reads TGTACCTGGAGTGATGGTTTACATCAGCCCCAGCATTTT. The full variable domain, in which reference TRBV30 and TRBJ1-5 provide the parts outside the CDR3, is SQTIHQWPATLVQPVGSPLSLECTVEGTSNPNLYWYRQAAGRGLQLLFYSVGIGQISSEVPQNLSASRPQDRQFILSSKKLLLSDSGFYLCTWSDGLHQPQHFGDGTRLSIL.

This clonotype has more than one count but fewer than ten. The junction differs from germline at one of its ends, possibly a read error. The chain carries TRBV7-3 and TRBJ2-1; D may be TRBD2 (7 bases). Germline V CDR1 and CDR2: SGHTA, FQGTGA. The CDR3 has 15 amino acids. CDR3 sequence: CASSPTGSSSGDSVF. The CDR3 coding sequence is TGTGCCAGCAGCCCCACAGGGAGTTCTAGCGGAGATTCGGTCTTC.

The gene calls are TRBV7-9 and TRBJ2-1; the D gene could be TRBD1 or TRBD2 (5 bases each). V was trimmed by 1 base and J by 7 bases, leaving 14 bases between them. Germline CDR1 SEHNR, CDR2 FQNEAQ (reference sequence). The CDR3 contains 15 residues. The CDR3 sequence is CASSLGRTGLNEQFF. For the CDR3, the DNA is TGTGCCAGCAGCTTAGGCCGGACGGGGCTGAATGAGCAGTTCTTC.

The chain links TRBV29-1 to TRBJ2-1; 7 bases line up with TRBD2. CDR1 and CDR2 from the germline V gene are SQVTM and ANQGSEA. J gave up 13 bases and V 4 bases, and 7 bases lay outside the gene matches. This CDR3 has 11 residues. The CDR3 DNA is TGCAGCGTTGCGGCCCGGGGGGTTCAGTTCTTC. Its protein product is CSVAARGVQFF.

This clonotype has just a few counts. The chain carries TRBV7-9 and TRBJ1-6; D is undetermined. In germline, CDR1 is SEHNR, CDR2 FQNEAQ (reference sequence). Trimming stripped 5 bases from V and 7 bases from J, with 15 bases between. The CDR3 covers 15 residues. The CDR3 here is CASSREDGLNSPLHF. As DNA, the CDR3 is TGTGCCAGCAGCAGAGAGGACGGGTTAAATTCACCCCTCCACTTT.